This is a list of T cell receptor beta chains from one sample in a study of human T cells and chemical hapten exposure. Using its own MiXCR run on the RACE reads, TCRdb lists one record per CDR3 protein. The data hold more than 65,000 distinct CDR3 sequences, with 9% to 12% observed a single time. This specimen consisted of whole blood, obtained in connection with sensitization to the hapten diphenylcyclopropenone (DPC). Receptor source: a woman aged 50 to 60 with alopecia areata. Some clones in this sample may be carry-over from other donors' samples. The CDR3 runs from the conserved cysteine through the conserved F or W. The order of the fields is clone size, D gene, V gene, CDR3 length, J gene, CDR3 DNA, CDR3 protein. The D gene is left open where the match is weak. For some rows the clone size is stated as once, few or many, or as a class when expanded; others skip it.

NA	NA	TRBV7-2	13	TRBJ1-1	TGTGCCAGCAGCACCCAAGGGAACACTGAAGCTTTCTTT	CASSTQGNTEAFF
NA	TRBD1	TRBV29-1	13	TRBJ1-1	TGCAGCGTGGGGACAGGGGCCAACACTGAAGCTTTCTTT	CSVGTGANTEAFF
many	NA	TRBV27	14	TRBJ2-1	TGTGCCAGCAGTTTAACCAGCGGAAACAATGAGCAGTTCTTC	CASSLTSGNNEQFF
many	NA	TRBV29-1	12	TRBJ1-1	TGCAGCGTTGGCCGTCCGAACACTGAAGCTTTCTTT	CSVGRPNTEAFF
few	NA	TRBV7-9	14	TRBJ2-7	TGTGCCAGCAGCTTAGTAGGAAAGGGCTACGAGCAGTACTTC	CASSLVGKGYEQYF
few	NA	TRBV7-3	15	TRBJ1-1	TGTGCCAGCAGCCCGGGGGGCCAGATGAACACTGAAGCTTTCTTT	CASSPGGQMNTEAFF
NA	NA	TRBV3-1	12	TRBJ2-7	TGTGCCAGCAGCCAGGGGACCTACGAGCAGTACTTC	CASSQGTYEQYF
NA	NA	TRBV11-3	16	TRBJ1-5	TGTGCCAGCAGCCAACCCGGGCCAGCTCCCAATCAGCCCCAGCATTTT	CASSQPGPAPNQPQHF
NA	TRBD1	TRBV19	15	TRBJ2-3	TGTGCCAGTACTTCGACAGGGATGGGGACAGATACGCAGTATTTT	CASTSTGMGTDTQYF
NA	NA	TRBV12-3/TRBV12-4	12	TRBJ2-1	TGTGCCAGCAGGCGGGACCTCAATGAGCAGTTCTTC	CASRRDLNEQFF
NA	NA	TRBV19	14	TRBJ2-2	TGTGCCAGTAGTGCTGGACAGACCTACGGGGAGCTGTTTTTT	CASSAGQTYGELFF
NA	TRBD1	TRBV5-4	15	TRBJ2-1	TGTGCCAGCAGCTTGGGCAGGGGGCCGCACAATGAGCAGTTCTTC	CASSLGRGPHNEQFF
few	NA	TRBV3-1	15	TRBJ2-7	TGTGCCAGCAGCCAAAGAAGTGACTCCTCCTACGAGCAGTACTTC	CASSQRSDSSYEQYF
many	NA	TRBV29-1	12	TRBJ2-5	TGCAGCGTTGAAGATGGAGGAGAGACCCAGTACTTC	CSVEDGGETQYF
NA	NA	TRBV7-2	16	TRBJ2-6	TGTGCCAGCAGCCGGGGACGTATCTCTGGGGCCAACGTCCTGACTTTC	CASSRGRISGANVLTF
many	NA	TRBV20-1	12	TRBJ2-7	TGCAGTGCTAGTACCTCCGTAGTCGAGCAGTACTTC	CSASTSVVEQYF
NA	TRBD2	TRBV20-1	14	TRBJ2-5	TGCAGTGCCTCCGCGCGGGAGCACCAAGAGACCCAGTACTTC	CSASAREHQETQYF
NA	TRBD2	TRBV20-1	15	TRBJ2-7	TGCAGTGCTAGAGATCCGGGCGGGAGCTTCAGCGAGCAGTACTTC	CSARDPGGSFSEQYF
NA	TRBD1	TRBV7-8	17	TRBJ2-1	TGTGCCAGCAGCTTAGCCGGGACAGTCCTCTCCTACAATGAGCAGTTCTTC	CASSLAGTVLSYNEQFF
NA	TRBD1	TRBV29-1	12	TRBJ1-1	TGCAGCGGGGGACAGGGAAATACTGAAGCTTTCTTT	CSGGQGNTEAFF
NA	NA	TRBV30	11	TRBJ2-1	TGTGCCTGGAGCGCGGACAATGAGCAGTTCTTC	CAWSADNEQFF
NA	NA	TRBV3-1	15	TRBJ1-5	TGTGCCAGCAGCCAAGATCGCGGGGCTAGCGAGCCCCAGCATTTT	CASSQDRGASEPQHF
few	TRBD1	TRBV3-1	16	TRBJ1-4	TGTGCCAGCAGCCATGGAGGGCGGGACAGGAATGAAAAACTGTTTTTT	CASSHGGRDRNEKLFF
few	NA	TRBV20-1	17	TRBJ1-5	TGCAGTGCCACCGGAGGTGCGAGCCGGAGTCGGAATCAGCCCCAGCATTTT	CSATGGASRSRNQPQHF
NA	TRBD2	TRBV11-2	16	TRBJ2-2	TGTGCCAGCAGCCCTCACCGGGGGGGGAACACCGGGGAGCTGTTTTTT	CASSPHRGGNTGELFF
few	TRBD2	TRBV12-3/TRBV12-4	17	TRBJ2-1	TGTGCCAGCAGTTCTAGCGGGAGGGCCGGGGGTTACAATGAGCAGTTCTTC	CASSSSGRAGGYNEQFF
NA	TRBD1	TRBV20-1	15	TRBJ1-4	TGCAGTGCTAGAGATTCCCAGGCAGGGGGCGAAAAACTGTTTTTT	CSARDSQAGGEKLFF
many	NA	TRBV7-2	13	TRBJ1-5	TGTGCCAGCAGCTTAACCCTCCGGGTGCCCCAGCATTTT	CASSLTLRVPQHF